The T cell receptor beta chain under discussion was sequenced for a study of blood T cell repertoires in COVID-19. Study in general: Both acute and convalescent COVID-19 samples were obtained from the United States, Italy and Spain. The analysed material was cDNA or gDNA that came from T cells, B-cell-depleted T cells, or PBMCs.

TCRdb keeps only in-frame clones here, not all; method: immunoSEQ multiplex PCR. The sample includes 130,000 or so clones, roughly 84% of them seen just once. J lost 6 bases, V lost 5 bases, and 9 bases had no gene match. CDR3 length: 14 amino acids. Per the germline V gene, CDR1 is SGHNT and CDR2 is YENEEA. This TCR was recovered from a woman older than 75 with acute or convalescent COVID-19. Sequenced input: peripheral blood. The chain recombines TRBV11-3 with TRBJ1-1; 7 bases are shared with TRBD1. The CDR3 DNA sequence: TGTGCCAGCAGCCCCAGACGGGACAGAGCTGAAGCTTTCTTT. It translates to CASSPRRDRAEAFF.